These T cell receptor beta chains were read from a single sample in a study of T cell repertoires in cytomegalovirus infection. TCRdb re-analysed the reads in MiXCR, keeping a single row per CDR3 protein. The data show about 130,000 distinct CDR3 sequences, with more than 20% seen just once and about a third held by the top ten. No antigen has been assigned to these receptors. Sequencing was carried out using PBMCs, sequenced either directly or after in vitro stimulation (not recorded which). These TCRs come from a human donor in good health (CMV status not recorded). Some clones in this sample may be carry-over from other donors' samples. Each CDR3 is given with its conserved first and last residue. The D gene is left open where the match is weak. Clone size is stated in some rows and not others, as once, few, many or a class when expanded.

V	J	size	D	length	CDR3	DNA
TRBV7-2	TRBJ2-5	many	NA	15	CASSLARDNQETQYF	TGTGCCAGCAGCTTAGCAAGGGACAACCAAGAGACCCAGTACTTC
TRBV7-9	TRBJ2-1	NA	TRBD2	15	CASSKLLAGGIEQFF	TGTGCCAGCAGCAAATTACTAGCGGGAGGGATTGAGCAGTTCTTC
TRBV6-1	TRBJ2-5	NA	TRBD1	15	CASSYGRGLGETQYF	TGTGCCAGCAGTTATGGCAGGGGGCTGGGTGAGACCCAGTACTTC
TRBV6-1	TRBJ2-1	many	NA	13	CASRIDFYNEQFF	TGTGCCAGCAGAATTGATTTCTACAATGAGCAGTTCTTC
TRBV19	TRBJ2-1	NA	NA	12	CASSQQFAEQFF	TGTGCCAGTAGCCAGCAATTCGCGGAGCAGTTCTTC
TRBV7-2	TRBJ1-3	NA	NA	13	CASSLWSGNTIYF	TGTGCCAGCAGCTTATGGTCGGGAAACACCATATATTTT
TRBV5-1	TRBJ2-3	once	NA	14	CASSSGLSTDTQYF	TGCGCCAGCAGCTCGGGACTTTCCACAGATACGCAGTATTTT
TRBV4-2	TRBJ1-1	NA	NA	15	CASSQEGTLNTEAFF	TGTGCCAGCAGCCAAGAAGGCACATTGAACACTGAAGCTTTCTTT
TRBV5-6	TRBJ2-1	few	NA	13	CASSSQGYNEQFF	TGTGCCAGCAGCTCACAGGGATACAATGAGCAGTTCTTC
TRBV12-3/TRBV12-4	TRBJ2-3	NA	NA	12	CASSSRPGGHDF	TGTGCCAGCAGTTCCCGACCGGGCGGCCACGATTTT
TRBV6-7	TRBJ2-3	NA	NA	16	CASSPHEGRGTDTQYF	TGTGCCAGCAGTCCTCATGAGGGTCGTGGCACAGATACGCAGTATTTT
TRBV7-2	TRBJ2-7	NA	TRBD2	18	CASSLFGGRTSGAYEQYF	TGTGCCAGCAGCTTATTTGGTGGACGGACTAGCGGGGCCTACGAGCAGTACTTC
TRBV29-1	TRBJ2-7	NA	NA	13	CSIQEGTVYEQYF	TGCAGTATTCAAGAGGGGACCGTCTACGAGCAGTACTTC
TRBV20-1	TRBJ1-6	NA	NA	15	CSAGNLQGWGSPLHF	TGCAGTGCTGGCAACCTACAGGGATGGGGTTCACCCCTCCACTTT
TRBV2	TRBJ1-5	NA	NA	13	CATNREPNQPQHF	TGTGCCACTAACAGGGAGCCGAATCAGCCCCAGCATTTT
TRBV4-3	TRBJ1-2	once	NA	15	CASSQDGLVGNGYTF	TGCGCCAGCAGCCAAGATGGTCTCGTAGGTAATGGCTACACCTTC
TRBV27	TRBJ1-1	NA	NA	14	CATSGGLGNTEAFF	TGTGCCACCAGCGGGGGGCTGGGGAACACTGAAGCTTTCTTT
TRBV7-2	TRBJ1-1	NA	TRBD1	14	CASSWTGGATEAFF	TGTGCCAGCAGCTGGACAGGGGGTGCCACTGAAGCTTTCTTT
TRBV12-3/TRBV12-4	TRBJ2-1	many	NA	16	CASSPPRGSNSNEQFF	TGTGCCAGCAGTCCCCCCCGGGGTAGCAATAGCAATGAGCAGTTCTTC
TRBV12-3/TRBV12-4	TRBJ2-3	NA	NA	15	CASSLGSGRKDTQYF	TGTGCCAGCAGTTTAGGAAGCGGACGGAAAGATACGCAGTATTTT
TRBV7-8	TRBJ1-1	NA	TRBD1	17	CASSFGQGLDLNTEAFF	TGTGCCAGCAGCTTCGGACAGGGCTTAGACCTAAACACTGAAGCTTTCTTT
TRBV12-3/TRBV12-4	TRBJ1-1	few	NA	13	CASSLTMNTEAFF	TGTGCCAGCAGTCTAACCATGAACACTGAAGCTTTCTTT
TRBV2	TRBJ1-1	few	NA	13	CASSERVNTEAFF	TGTGCCAGCAGTGAGCGGGTGAACACTGAAGCTTTCTTT
TRBV3-1	TRBJ2-3	few	TRBD1	15	CASSRETGGTDTQYF	TGTGCCAGCAGCCGAGAGACAGGGGGAACAGATACGCAGTATTTT
TRBV20-1	TRBJ1-4	NA	NA	11	CSASALSELFF	TGCAGTGCTAGCGCTTTATCGGAACTGTTTTTT
TRBV7-2	TRBJ2-5	NA	TRBD2	13	CASSSWTSAGQYF	TGTGCCAGCAGCTCGTGGACTAGCGCCGGCCAGTACTTC
TRBV12-3/TRBV12-4	TRBJ1-1	many	TRBD1	14	CASSATGGNTEAFF	TGTGCCAGCAGTGCTACAGGGGGGAACACTGAAGCTTTCTTT
TRBV6-6	TRBJ1-1	few	NA	13	CASSYSRETLGFF	TGTGCCAGCAGTTACTCGCGGGAGACCTTAGGTTTCTTT
TRBV7-2	TRBJ1-6	many	NA	15	CASSLAVGAISPLHF	TGTGCCAGCAGCTTAGCCGTCGGGGCCATTAGCCCCCTCCACTTT
TRBV20-1	TRBJ1-1	NA	NA	19	CSARAMNSPADDEATEAFF	TGCAGTGCTAGAGCCATGAATTCGCCCGCTGATGATGAAGCCACTGAAGCTTTCTTT
TRBV7-2	TRBJ2-1	many	NA	13	CASSSFDSMRQFF	TGTGCCAGCAGCTCGTTTGACTCCATGAGGCAGTTCTTC
TRBV4-3	TRBJ2-1	NA	TRBD2	15	CASSLSGNSYNEQFF	TGCGCCAGCAGCCTGAGCGGGAACTCCTACAATGAGCAGTTCTTC
TRBV5-1	TRBJ2-7	few	NA	12	CASSDSTYEQYF	TGCGCCAGCAGCGACAGCACCTACGAGCAGTACTTC
TRBV20-1	TRBJ2-2	many	NA	11	CSAKGSRELFF	TGCAGTGCTAAGGGGTCCAGGGAGCTGTTTTTT
TRBV5-1	TRBJ2-3	NA	TRBD2	17	CASSYEPSGRKTDTQYF	TGCGCCAGCAGCTATGAGCCTAGCGGGAGGAAGACAGATACGCAGTATTTT
TRBV10-3	TRBJ1-2	NA	TRBD1	14	CAISESTGGRGYTF	TGTGCCATCAGTGAGTCGACAGGGGGACGGGGCTACACCTTC
TRBV24-1	TRBJ2-5	few	TRBD2	16	CATSDLGLAGRETQYF	TGTGCCACCAGTGATCTTGGACTAGCGGGAAGAGAGACCCAGTACTTC
TRBV12-5	TRBJ2-1	NA	NA	15	CASAMTGEWYNEQFF	TGTGCTAGTGCCATGACGGGGGAGTGGTACAATGAGCAGTTCTTC
TRBV10-3	TRBJ1-2	few	TRBD1	15	CAISESRDSAGGYTF	TGTGCCATCAGTGAGTCGAGGGACAGTGCGGGGGGCTACACCTTC
TRBV19	TRBJ2-1	NA	TRBD2	16	CASREIIAGRYNEQFF	TGTGCCAGTAGGGAGATAATAGCGGGGCGCTACAATGAGCAGTTCTTC
TRBV5-1	TRBJ2-5	NA	NA	13	CASSLNAGETQYF	TGCGCCAGCAGCTTAAACGCGGGGGAGACCCAGTACTTC
TRBV7-2	TRBJ1-2	many	NA	17	CASSPSDGSRANYGYTF	TGTGCCAGCAGCCCCTCGGACGGCTCCAGAGCTAACTATGGCTACACCTTC
TRBV24-1	TRBJ2-1	NA	TRBD1	17	CATSDSPSGQGNNEQFF	TGTGCCACCAGTGATTCCCCCTCGGGACAGGGGAACAATGAGCAGTTCTTC
TRBV29-1	TRBJ2-4	NA	TRBD1	15	CSVVAPDRGGNIQYF	TGCAGCGTTGTGGCCCCAGACAGGGGGGGAAACATTCAGTACTTC
TRBV28	TRBJ1-4	NA	TRBD1	14	CASSSTGLNEKLFF	TGTGCCAGCAGTTCGACAGGGCTTAATGAAAAACTGTTTTTT
TRBV5-1	TRBJ1-1	NA	NA	16	CASSWGGSLKNTEAFF	TGCGCCAGCAGCTGGGGTGGGTCTCTTAAGAACACTGAAGCTTTCTTT
TRBV7-2	TRBJ1-4	many	NA	15	CASSLQGSTNEKLFF	TGTGCCAGCAGCTTACAGGGGTCAACTAATGAAAAACTGTTTTTT
TRBV7-6	TRBJ1-4	NA	TRBD1	17	CASSSSTYRGRNEKLFF	TGTGCCAGCAGCTCCTCAACTTACAGGGGGCGGAATGAAAAACTGTTTTTT